The rows below give T cell receptor beta chains drawn from one sample of a study of blood T cell repertoires in COVID-19. Profiling relied on immunoSEQ multiplex PCR, and the TCRdb table lists in-frame clones only, not all of them. The sample includes approximately 65,000 clones, around 80% of them seen just once. What was sequenced was peripheral blood. The receptor source for this set is a man older than 75 with acute or convalescent COVID-19. The CDR3 runs from the conserved cysteine through the conserved F or W. Each record gives: CDR3 protein, CDR3 DNA, V gene, J gene, D gene, clone size. The D gene is left open where the match is weak. A row's size may be missing; if present it is once, few, many or a size class.

CDR3 protein: CASSLERTGELFF
CDR3 DNA: TGTGCCAGCAGCTTGGAGCGCACCGGGGAGCTGTTTTTT
V gene: TRBV5-4
J gene: TRBJ2-2
D gene: -
clone size: -

CDR3 protein: CASSPTPSNTEAFF
CDR3 DNA: TGTGCCAGCAGTCCGACACCCTCGAACACTGAAGCTTTCTTT
V gene: TRBV28
J gene: TRBJ1-1
D gene: -
clone size: -

CDR3 protein: CASSLSSSYEQYF
CDR3 DNA: TGTGCCAGCAGCTTATCTAGCTCCTACGAGCAGTACTTC
V gene: TRBV7-2
J gene: TRBJ2-7
D gene: -
clone size: -

CDR3 protein: CASRPSGGLDTEAFF
CDR3 DNA: TGTGCCAGCAGACCCTCAGGGGGTCTGGACACTGAAGCTTTCTTT
V gene: TRBV6-5
J gene: TRBJ1-1
D gene: TRBD1
clone size: -

CDR3 protein: CASSFYVTGADYGYTF
CDR3 DNA: TGTGCCAGCAGCTTCTACGTGACAGGGGCGGACTATGGCTACACCTTC
V gene: TRBV7-2
J gene: TRBJ1-2
D gene: TRBD1
clone size: -

CDR3 protein: CASSSSDRGVYEQYF
CDR3 DNA: TGTGCCAGCAGCTCTTCAGACAGGGGGGTTTACGAGCAGTACTTC
V gene: TRBV7-3
J gene: TRBJ2-7
D gene: TRBD1
clone size: -

CDR3 protein: CATSTGSFDEQYF
CDR3 DNA: TGTGCCACTTCGACTGGCTCATTCGACGAGCAGTACTTC
V gene: TRBV27
J gene: TRBJ2-7
D gene: -
clone size: -

CDR3 protein: CASSPRTGGATEAFF
CDR3 DNA: TGTGCCAGCTCACCACGGACAGGGGGGGCCACTGAAGCTTTCTTT
V gene: TRBV18
J gene: TRBJ1-1
D gene: TRBD1
clone size: -

CDR3 protein: CASNQGDTGELFF
CDR3 DNA: TGTGCCAGCAACCAGGGTGACACCGGGGAGCTGTTTTTT
V gene: TRBV9
J gene: TRBJ2-2
D gene: -
clone size: -

CDR3 protein: CASSIQGQETQYF
CDR3 DNA: TGTGCCAGTAGTATCCAGGGTCAAGAGACCCAGTACTTC
V gene: TRBV19
J gene: TRBJ2-5
D gene: -
clone size: once

CDR3 protein: CSAPGGNDNEQFF
CDR3 DNA: TGCAGCGCCCCCGGGGGAAATGACAATGAGCAGTTCTTC
V gene: TRBV29-1
J gene: TRBJ2-1
D gene: -
clone size: -

CDR3 protein: CAISPAGGGRGQETQYF
CDR3 DNA: TGTGCCATCAGCCCTGCGGGAGGAGGGAGGGGGCAAGAGACCCAGTACTTC
V gene: TRBV10-3
J gene: TRBJ2-5
D gene: TRBD2
clone size: -

CDR3 protein: CATSRDRGPADTQYF
CDR3 DNA: TGTGCCACCAGCAGAGATAGGGGGCCAGCAGATACGCAGTATTTT
V gene: TRBV15
J gene: TRBJ2-3
D gene: TRBD1
clone size: -

CDR3 protein: CATSGQGNTEAFF
CDR3 DNA: TGTGCCACCAGTGGACAGGGGAACACTGAAGCTTTCTTT
V gene: TRBV24-1
J gene: TRBJ1-1
D gene: TRBD1
clone size: few

CDR3 protein: CASSPKAGAGYNEQFF
CDR3 DNA: TGTGCCAGCAGCCCGAAAGCGGGGGCGGGCTACAATGAGCAGTTCTTC
V gene: TRBV7-9
J gene: TRBJ2-1
D gene: TRBD2
clone size: many

CDR3 protein: CSDWRFDRGDGSEGYTF
CDR3 DNA: TGTAGCGACTGGCGGTTCGACAGGGGAGACGGCAGCGAGGGCTACACCTTC
V gene: TRBV29-1
J gene: TRBJ1-2
D gene: TRBD1
clone size: -

CDR3 protein: CASSPTPTSGRVSEQFF
CDR3 DNA: TGTGCCAGCAGCCCGACACCAACTAGCGGGAGGGTATCTGAGCAGTTCTTC
V gene: TRBV5-6
J gene: TRBJ2-1
D gene: TRBD2
clone size: -

CDR3 protein: CASSSTNYGYTF
CDR3 DNA: TGTGCCAGCTCATCGACAAACTATGGCTACACCTTC
V gene: TRBV18
J gene: TRBJ1-2
D gene: -
clone size: -

CDR3 protein: CASSLLLAPQETQYF
CDR3 DNA: TGTGCCAGCAGTCTACTTCTAGCGCCCCAAGAGACCCAGTACTTC
V gene: TRBV6-5
J gene: TRBJ2-5
D gene: -
clone size: -

CDR3 protein: CASSNRGLGQPQHF
CDR3 DNA: TGTGCCAGTAGCAACAGGGGATTGGGTCAGCCCCAGCATTTT
V gene: TRBV19
J gene: TRBJ1-5
D gene: TRBD1
clone size: -

CDR3 protein: CASSLQGQVLTGELFF
CDR3 DNA: TGTGCCAGCAGCTTGCAAGGTCAGGTTCTCACAGGGGAGCTGTTTTTT
V gene: TRBV5-4
J gene: TRBJ2-2
D gene: -
clone size: -

CDR3 protein: CASSLKGGYEQYF
CDR3 DNA: TGTGCCAGCAGTTTAAAGGGCGGGTACGAGCAGTACTTC
V gene: TRBV12-3/TRBV12-4
J gene: TRBJ2-7
D gene: -
clone size: -

CDR3 protein: CASSRGGDQETQYF
CDR3 DNA: TGTGCCAGCAGCCGGGGAGGGGACCAAGAGACCCAGTACTTC
V gene: TRBV9
J gene: TRBJ2-5
D gene: TRBD2
clone size: once

CDR3 protein: CATQGTEWPYEQYF
CDR3 DNA: TGTGCCACCCAGGGGACGGAATGGCCCTACGAGCAGTACTTC
V gene: TRBV28
J gene: TRBJ2-7
D gene: -
clone size: -